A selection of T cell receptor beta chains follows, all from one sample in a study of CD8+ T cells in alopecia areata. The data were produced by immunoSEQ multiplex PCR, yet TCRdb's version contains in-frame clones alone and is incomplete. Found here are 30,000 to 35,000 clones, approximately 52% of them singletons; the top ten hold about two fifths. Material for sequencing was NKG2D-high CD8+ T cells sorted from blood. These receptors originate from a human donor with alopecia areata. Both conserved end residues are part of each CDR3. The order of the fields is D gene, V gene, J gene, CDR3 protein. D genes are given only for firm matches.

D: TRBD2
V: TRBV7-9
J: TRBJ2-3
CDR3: CATLAESTDTQYF

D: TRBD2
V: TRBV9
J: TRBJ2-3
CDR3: CASSEGPSGRINTQYF

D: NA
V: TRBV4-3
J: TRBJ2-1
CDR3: CASSPWFRSDEQFF

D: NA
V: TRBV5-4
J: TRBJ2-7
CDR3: CASSLDLGWTYEQYF

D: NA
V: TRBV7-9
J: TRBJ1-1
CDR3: CASSLPGQGSDTEAFF

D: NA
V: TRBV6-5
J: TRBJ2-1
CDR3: CASRQGSYNEQFF

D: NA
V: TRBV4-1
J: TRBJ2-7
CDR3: CASSQGHPYEQYF

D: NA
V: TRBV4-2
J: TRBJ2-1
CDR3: CASSHPTGDYYNEQFF

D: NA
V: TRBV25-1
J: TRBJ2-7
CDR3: CASSAVRGEQYF

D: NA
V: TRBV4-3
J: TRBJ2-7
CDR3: CASSQETGTLSYEQYF

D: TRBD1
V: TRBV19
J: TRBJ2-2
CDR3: CASSVGDRGIPGELFF

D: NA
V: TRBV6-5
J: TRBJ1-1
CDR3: CASSLGRALNTEAFF

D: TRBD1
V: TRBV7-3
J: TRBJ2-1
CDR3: CASSLNRGELDEQFF

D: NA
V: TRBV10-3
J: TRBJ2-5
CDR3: CAISEFDSQETQYF

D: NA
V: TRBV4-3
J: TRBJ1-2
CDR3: CASSQEWEIGGYTF

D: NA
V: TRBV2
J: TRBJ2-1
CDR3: CASSGSQEGGSYNEQFF

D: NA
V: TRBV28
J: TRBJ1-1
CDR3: CASSLTGDGPALDTEAFF

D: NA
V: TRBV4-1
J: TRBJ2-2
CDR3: CASSQVPSRELFF

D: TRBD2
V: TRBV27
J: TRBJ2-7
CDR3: CASAPGLVFHEQYF

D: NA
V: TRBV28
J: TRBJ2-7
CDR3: CASSLGQAWREVEYEQYF

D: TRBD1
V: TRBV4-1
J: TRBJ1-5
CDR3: CASSQEDRASGQPQHF

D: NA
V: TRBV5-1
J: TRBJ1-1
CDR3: CASSFSSKEAFF

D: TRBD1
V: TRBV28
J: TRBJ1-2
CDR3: CASSRDSDGYTF

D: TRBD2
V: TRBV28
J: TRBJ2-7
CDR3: CASSLREEQYF

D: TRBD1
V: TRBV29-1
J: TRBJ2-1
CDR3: CSVEDFPQGPGQGVYNEQFF

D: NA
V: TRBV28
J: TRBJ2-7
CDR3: CASSLGWTAYEQYF

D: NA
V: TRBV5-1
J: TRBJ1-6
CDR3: CASSLEGELTSYNSPLHF

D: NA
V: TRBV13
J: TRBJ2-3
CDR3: CASSTQTAGPAMGQYF